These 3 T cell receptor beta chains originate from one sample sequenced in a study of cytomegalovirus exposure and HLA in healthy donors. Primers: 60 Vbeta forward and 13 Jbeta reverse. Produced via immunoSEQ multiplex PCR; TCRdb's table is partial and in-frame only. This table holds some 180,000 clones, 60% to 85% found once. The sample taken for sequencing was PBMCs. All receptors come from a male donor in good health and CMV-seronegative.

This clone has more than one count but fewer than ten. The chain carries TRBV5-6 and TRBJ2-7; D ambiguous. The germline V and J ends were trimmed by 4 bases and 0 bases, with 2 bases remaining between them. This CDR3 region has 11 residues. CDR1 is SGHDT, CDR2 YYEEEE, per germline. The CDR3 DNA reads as TGTGCCAGCAGCCACTCCTACGAGCAGTACTTC. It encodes CASSHSYEQYF.

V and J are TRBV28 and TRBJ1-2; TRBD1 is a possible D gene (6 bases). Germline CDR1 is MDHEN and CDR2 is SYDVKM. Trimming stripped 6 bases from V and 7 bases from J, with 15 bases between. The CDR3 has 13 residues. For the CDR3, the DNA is TGTGCCAGCAGCCACAGGGAAATGAGTGGCTACACCTTC. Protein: CASSHREMSGYTF.

The CDR3 spells CASSLVPSGRSYNEQFF. CDR3 DNA sequence: TGTGCCAGCAGCTTAGTGCCTAGCGGGAGGTCCTACAATGAGCAGTTCTTC. The V gene is TRBV7-2, the J gene TRBJ2-1, with 11 nucleotides matching TRBD2. The CDR3 loop spans 17 amino acids. In germline, CDR1 is SGHTA, CDR2 FQGNSA. Unmatched junction bases numbered 3, after V lost 1 base and J lost 1 base.